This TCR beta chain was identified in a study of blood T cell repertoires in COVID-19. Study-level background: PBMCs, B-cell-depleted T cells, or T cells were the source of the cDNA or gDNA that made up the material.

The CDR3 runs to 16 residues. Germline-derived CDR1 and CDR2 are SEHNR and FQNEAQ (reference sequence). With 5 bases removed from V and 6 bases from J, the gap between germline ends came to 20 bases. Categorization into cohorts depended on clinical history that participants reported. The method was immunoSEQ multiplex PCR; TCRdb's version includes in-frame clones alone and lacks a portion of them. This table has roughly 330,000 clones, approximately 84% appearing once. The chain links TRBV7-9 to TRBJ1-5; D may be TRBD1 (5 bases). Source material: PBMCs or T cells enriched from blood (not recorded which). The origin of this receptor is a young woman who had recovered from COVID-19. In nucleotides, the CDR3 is TGTGCCAGCAGCCCAAACCCGGGGACTGATGGTCAGCCCCAGCATTTT. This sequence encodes CASSPNPGTDGQPQHF.